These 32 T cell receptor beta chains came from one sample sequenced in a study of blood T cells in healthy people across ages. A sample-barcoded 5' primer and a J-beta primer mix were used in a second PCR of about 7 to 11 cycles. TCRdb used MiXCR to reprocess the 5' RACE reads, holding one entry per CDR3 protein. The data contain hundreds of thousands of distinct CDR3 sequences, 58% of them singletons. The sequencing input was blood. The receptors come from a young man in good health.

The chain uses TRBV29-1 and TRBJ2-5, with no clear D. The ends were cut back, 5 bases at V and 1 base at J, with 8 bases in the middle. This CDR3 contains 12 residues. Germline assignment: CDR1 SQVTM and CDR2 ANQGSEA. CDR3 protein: CSVLVTQETQYF. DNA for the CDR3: TGCAGCGTTTTAGTGACCCAAGAGACCCAGTACTTC.

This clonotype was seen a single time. CDR3 coding DNA: TGCAGTGCTAGATTTCCGGGACAGTCCTACGAGCAGTACTTC. Translated, it gives CSARFPGQSYEQYF. The gene calls are TRBV20-1 and TRBJ2-7, with TRBD1 matching over 7 bases. The CDR3 covers 14 residues. Germline V gene lookup returns CDR1 DFQATT and CDR2 SNEGSKA (reference sequence). V gave up 2 bases and J gave up 1 base; unmatched junction bases: 5.

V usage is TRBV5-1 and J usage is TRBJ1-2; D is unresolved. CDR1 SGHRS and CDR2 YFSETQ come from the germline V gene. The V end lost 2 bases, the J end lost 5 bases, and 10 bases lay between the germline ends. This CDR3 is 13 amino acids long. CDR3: CASSLGVSYGYTF. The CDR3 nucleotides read TGCGCCAGCAGCTTAGGTGTGAGTTATGGCTACACCTTC.

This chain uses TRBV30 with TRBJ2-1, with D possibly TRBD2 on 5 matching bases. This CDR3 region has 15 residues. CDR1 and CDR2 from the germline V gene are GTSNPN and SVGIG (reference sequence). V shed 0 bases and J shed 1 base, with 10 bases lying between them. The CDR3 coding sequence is TGTGCCTGGAGTGTACTAAGCGGTTCCTACAATGAGCAGTTCTTC. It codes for CAWSVLSGSYNEQFF.

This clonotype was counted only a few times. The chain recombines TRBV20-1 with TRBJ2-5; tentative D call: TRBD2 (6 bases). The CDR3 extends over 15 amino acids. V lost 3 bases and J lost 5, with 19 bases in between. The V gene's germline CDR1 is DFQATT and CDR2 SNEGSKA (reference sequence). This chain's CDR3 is CSASPVWPAGETQYF. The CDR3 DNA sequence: TGCAGTGCTAGTCCCGTCTGGCCTGCGGGGGAGACCCAGTACTTC.

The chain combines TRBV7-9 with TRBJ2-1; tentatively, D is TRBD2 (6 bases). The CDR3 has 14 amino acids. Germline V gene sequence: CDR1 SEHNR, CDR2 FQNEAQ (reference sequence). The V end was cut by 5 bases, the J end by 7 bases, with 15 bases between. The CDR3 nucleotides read TGTGCCAGCAGCCCTAGGGCTGGGGGGAATGAGCAGTTCTTC. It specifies CASSPRAGGNEQFF. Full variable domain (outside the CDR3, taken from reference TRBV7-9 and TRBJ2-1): DTGVSQNPRHKITKRGQNVTFRCDPISEHNRLYWYRQTLGQGPEFLTYFQNEAQLEKSRLLSDRFSAERPKGSFSTLEIQRTEQGDSAMYLCASSPRAGGNEQFFGPGTRLTVL.

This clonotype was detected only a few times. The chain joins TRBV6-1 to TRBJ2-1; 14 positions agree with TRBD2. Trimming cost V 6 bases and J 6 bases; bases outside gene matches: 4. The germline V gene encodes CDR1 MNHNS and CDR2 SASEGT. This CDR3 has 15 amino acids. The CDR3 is CASRTGLAGGNEQFF. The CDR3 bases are TGTGCCAGCAGGACAGGACTAGCGGGAGGCAATGAGCAGTTCTTC.

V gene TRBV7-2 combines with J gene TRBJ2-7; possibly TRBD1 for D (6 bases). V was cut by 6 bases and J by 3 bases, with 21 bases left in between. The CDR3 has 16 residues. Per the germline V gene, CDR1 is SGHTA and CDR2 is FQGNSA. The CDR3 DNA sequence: TGTGCCAGCAGGCCCCCGGGACAAGGTCCCCACTACGAGCAGTACTTC. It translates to CASRPPGQGPHYEQYF.

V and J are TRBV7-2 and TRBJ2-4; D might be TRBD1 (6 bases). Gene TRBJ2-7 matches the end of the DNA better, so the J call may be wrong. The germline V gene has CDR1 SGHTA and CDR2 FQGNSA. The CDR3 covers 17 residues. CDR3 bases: TGTGCCAGCAGCTTAAGCCCCCAGGGGCTTCGCGCCTACGAGCAGTACTTC. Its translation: CASSLSPQGLRAYEQYF.

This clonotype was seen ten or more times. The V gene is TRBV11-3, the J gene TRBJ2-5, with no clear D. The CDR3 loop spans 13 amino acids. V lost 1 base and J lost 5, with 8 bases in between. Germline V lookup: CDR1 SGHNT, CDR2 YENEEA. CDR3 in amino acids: CASSLAGRETQYF. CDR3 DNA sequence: TGTGCCAGCAGCTTAGCGGGTCGGGAGACCCAGTACTTC.

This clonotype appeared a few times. CDR3 coding DNA: TGTGCCAGCAGCCAAGATAGAACCGGACTGAGCACAGATACGCAGTATTTT. Its protein is CASSQDRTGLSTDTQYF. This chain uses TRBV14 with TRBJ2-3, with D possibly TRBD2 on 5 matching bases. CDR3 length equals 17 residues. The V gene lost 0 bases and the J gene lost 0 bases, with 13 bases spanning the gap. The germline V gene encodes CDR1 SGHDN and CDR2 FVKESK. Full variable domain (outside the CDR3, taken from reference TRBV14 and TRBJ2-3): EAGVTQFPSHSVIEKGQTVTLRCDPISGHDNLYWYRRVMGKEIKFLLHFVKESKQDESGMPNNRFLAERTGGTYSTLKVQPAELEDSGVYFCASSQDRTGLSTDTQYFGPGTRLTVL.

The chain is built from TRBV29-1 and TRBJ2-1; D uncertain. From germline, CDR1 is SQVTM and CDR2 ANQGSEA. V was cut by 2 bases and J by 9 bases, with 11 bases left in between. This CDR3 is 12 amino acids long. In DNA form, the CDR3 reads TGCAGCGTTGAAACTGTATGGGGTGAGCAGTTCTTC. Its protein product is CSVETVWGEQFF.

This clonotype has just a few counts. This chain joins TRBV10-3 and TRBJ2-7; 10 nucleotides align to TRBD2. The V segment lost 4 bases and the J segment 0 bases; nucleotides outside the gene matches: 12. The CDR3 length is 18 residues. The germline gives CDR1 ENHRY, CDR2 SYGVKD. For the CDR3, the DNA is TGTGCCATCAGTGTACATATAGCGGGAGGACCCAACTCCTACGAGCAGTACTTC. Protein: CAISVHIAGGPNSYEQYF.

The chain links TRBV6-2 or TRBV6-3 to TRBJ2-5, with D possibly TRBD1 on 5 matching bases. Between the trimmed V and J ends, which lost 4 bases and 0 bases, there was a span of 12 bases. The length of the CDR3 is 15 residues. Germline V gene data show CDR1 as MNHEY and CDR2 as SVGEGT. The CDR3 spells CASSSTRTYQETQYF. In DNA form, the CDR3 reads TGTGCCAGCAGTTCCACCCGGACATACCAAGAGACCCAGTACTTC.

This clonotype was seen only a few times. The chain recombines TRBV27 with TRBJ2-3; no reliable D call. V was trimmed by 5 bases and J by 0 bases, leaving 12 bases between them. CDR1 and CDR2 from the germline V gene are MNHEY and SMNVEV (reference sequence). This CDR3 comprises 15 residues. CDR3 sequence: CASSPLGPSTDTQYF. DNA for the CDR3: TGTGCCAGCAGTCCTCTCGGCCCTAGCACAGATACGCAGTATTTT.

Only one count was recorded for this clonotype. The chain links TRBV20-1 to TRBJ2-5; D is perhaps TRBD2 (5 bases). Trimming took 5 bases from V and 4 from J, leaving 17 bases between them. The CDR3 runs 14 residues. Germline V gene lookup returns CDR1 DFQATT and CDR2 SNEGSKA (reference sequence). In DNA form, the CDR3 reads TGCAGTGCTCTCAGGACGGGGAATTTAGAGACCCAGTACTTC. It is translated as CSALRTGNLETQYF.

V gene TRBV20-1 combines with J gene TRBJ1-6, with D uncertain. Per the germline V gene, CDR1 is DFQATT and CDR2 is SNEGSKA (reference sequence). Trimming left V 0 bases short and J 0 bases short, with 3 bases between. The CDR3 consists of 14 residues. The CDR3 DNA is TGCAGTGCTAGAGACCGCTCCTATAATTCACCCCTCCACTTT. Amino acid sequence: CSARDRSYNSPLHF.

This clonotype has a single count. CDR3 DNA sequence: TGTGCCAGCAGCCCTGACGGGGGCGCGGGGCAGCCCCAGCATTTT. Translated: CASSPDGGAGQPQHF. The chain links TRBV7-9 to TRBJ1-5; TRBD1 is a possible D gene (6 bases). V was clipped by 5 bases and J by 7 bases, with 18 bases between them. Germline values: CDR1 SEHNR, CDR2 FQNEAQ (reference sequence). This CDR3 contains 15 residues.

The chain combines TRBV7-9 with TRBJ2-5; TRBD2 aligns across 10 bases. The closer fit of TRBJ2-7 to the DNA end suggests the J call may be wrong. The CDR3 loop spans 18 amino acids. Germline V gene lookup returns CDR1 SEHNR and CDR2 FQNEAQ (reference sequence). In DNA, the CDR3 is TGTGCCAGCAGCTTAGGAATCAGTCCCCTAGCGGGGGTCTACGAGCAGTACTTC. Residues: CASSLGISPLAGVYEQYF.

CDR3 DNA sequence: TGCAGTGGTGGGGGACGGTACAATCAGCCCCAGCATTTT. It yields the protein CSGGGRYNQPQHF. This chain uses TRBV20-1 with TRBJ1-5; TRBD1 is a possible D gene (5 bases). The CDR3 contains 13 residues. V gave up 7 bases and J gave up 3 bases, with 13 bases separating them. Germline V gene data show CDR1 as DFQATT and CDR2 as SNEGSKA (reference sequence).

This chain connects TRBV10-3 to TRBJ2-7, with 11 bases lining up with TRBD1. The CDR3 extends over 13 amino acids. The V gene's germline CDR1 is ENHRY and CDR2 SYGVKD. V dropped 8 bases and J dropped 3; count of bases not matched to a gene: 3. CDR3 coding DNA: TGTGCCATCGGGGGACAGGGGGTCTACGAGCAGTACTTC. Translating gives CAIGGQGVYEQYF.

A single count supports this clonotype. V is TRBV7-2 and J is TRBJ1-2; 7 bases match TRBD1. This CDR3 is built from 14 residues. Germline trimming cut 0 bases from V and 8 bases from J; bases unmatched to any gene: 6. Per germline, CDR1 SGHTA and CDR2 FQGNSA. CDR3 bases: TGTGCCAGCAGCTTAGCAGACAGGGTAGGAGGCTACACCTTC. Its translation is CASSLADRVGGYTF.

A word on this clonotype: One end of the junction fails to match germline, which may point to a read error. Written as DNA, the CDR3 is TGTGCTAGCAGCTTAGCCCCAGTCGGGGGCTACTCCTACGAGCAGTACTTC. This gives the protein CASSLAPVGGYSYEQYF. This chain uses TRBV7-7 with TRBJ2-5, with D possibly being TRBD1 or TRBD2 (6 bases each). Gene TRBJ2-7 matches the end of the DNA better, so the J call may be wrong. Germline CDR1 and CDR2: SSHAT and FNYEAQ (reference sequence). The CDR3 spans 17 residues.

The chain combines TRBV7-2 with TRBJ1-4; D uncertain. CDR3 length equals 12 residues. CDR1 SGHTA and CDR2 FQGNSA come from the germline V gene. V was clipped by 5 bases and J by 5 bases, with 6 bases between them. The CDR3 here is CASSRSNEKLFF. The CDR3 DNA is TGTGCCAGCAGCCGCTCCAATGAAAAACTGTTTTTT.

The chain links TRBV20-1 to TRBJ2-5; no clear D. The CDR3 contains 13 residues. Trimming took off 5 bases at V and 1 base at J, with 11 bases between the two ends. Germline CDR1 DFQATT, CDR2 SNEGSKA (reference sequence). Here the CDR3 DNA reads TGCAGTGCTCTTCTACGCCTCCAAGAGACCCAGTACTTC. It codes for CSALLRLQETQYF.

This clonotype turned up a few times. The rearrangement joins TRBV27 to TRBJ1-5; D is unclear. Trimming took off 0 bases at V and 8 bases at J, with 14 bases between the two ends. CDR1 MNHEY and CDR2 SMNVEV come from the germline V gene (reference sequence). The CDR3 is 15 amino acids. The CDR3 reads CASSLSGSGFEPQHF. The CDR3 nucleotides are TGTGCCAGCAGTTTATCGGGCTCGGGCTTTGAGCCCCAGCATTTT.

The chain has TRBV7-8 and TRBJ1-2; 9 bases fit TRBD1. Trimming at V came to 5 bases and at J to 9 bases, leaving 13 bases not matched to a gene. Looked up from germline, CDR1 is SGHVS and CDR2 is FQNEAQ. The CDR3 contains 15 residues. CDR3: CASSQPPDRGESYTF. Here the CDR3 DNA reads TGTGCCAGCAGCCAGCCACCTGACAGGGGGGAGAGCTACACCTTC.

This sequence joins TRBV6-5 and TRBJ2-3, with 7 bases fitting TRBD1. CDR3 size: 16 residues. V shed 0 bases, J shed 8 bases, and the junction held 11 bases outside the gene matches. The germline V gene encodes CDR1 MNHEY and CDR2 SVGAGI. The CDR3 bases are TGTGCCAGCAGTTACTCTTCCAGGGGGAAGGGTGGTACGCAGTATTTT. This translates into CASSYSSRGKGGTQYF.

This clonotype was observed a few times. The chain's CDR3 is CASSDRDRVHGYTF. The DNA of the CDR3 is TGCGCCAGCAGCGACCGGGACAGGGTCCATGGCTACACCTTC. The genes are TRBV5-1 and TRBJ1-2; 9 bases agree with TRBD1. This CDR3 contains 14 residues. Germline trimming cut 4 bases from V and 6 bases from J; bases unmatched to any gene: 7. The germline gives CDR1 SGHRS, CDR2 YFSETQ.

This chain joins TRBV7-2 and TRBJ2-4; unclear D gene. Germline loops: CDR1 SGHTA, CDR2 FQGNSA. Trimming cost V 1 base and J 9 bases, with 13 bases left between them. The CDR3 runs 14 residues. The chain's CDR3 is CASSLEVPLAIQYF. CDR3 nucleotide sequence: TGTGCCAGCAGCTTAGAGGTCCCATTAGCCATTCAGTACTTC.

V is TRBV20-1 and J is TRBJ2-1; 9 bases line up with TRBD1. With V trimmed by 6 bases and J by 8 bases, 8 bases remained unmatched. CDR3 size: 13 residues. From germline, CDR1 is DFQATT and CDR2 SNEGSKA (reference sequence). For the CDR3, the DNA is TGCAGTGCCGCGACAGGGGGTTTCGATGAGCAGTTCTTC. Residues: CSAATGGFDEQFF.

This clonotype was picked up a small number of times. The CDR3 region is CASSQASSHYGYTF. DNA of the CDR3: TGTGCCAGCAGCCAAGCCTCGTCCCACTATGGCTACACCTTC. The V gene is TRBV4-2, the J gene TRBJ1-2; D unresolved. The V gene's germline CDR1 is LGHNA and CDR2 YNFKEQ. The CDR3 sequence is 14 residues long. V was pared by 1 base and J by 3 bases, with 9 bases between.